These T cell receptor beta chains were read from a single sample in a study of T cell repertoires in cytomegalovirus infection. TCRdb ran MiXCR on the reads and lists one entry per CDR3 protein. The sample holds about 920,000 distinct CDR3 sequences; roughly 31% are singletons and the top ten take roughly 13%. These TCRs are of unknown antigen specificity. The source material was cultured CD8+ T cells from PBMCs, sampled from culture after CMV antigen stimulation. The origin of the receptors is a human donor in good health (CMV status not recorded). Some clones in this sample may be carry-over from other donors' samples. CDR3s include the opening cysteine and the closing phenylalanine or tryptophan. The D gene is left open where the match is weak. Clone size is not always given. Where it is, it says once, few, many or a class for expanded clones.

j_call | v_call | clone_size | d_call | cdr3_aa | cdr3_nt
TRBJ2-5 | TRBV28 | . | . | CASSALTGEGETQYF | TGTGCCAGCAGTGCCCTGACAGGGGAGGGAGAGACCCAGTACTTC
TRBJ2-3 | TRBV28 | few | TRBD1 | CASSLLVVAPGQRSTDTQYF | TGTGCCAGCAGTTTATTGGTTGTGGCCCCGGGACAGCGTAGCACAGATACGCAGTATTTT
TRBJ2-4 | TRBV12-3/TRBV12-4 | . | TRBD1 | CVSTPDRTQGIQYF | TGTGTCAGCACCCCGGACAGGACCCAGGGCATTCAGTACTTC
TRBJ1-3 | TRBV6-1 | few | TRBD1 | CASLISGGVGNTIYF | TGTGCCAGCCTGATCTCAGGGGGCGTTGGAAACACCATATATTTT
TRBJ2-1 | TRBV6-2/TRBV6-3 | . | . | CASSTPIYNEQFF | TGTGCCAGCAGTACCCCCATATACAATGAGCAGTTCTTC
TRBJ1-2 | TRBV7-9 | . | TRBD1 | CASSSPEGTGDYGYTF | TGTGCCAGCAGCTCCCCCGAGGGGACAGGGGACTATGGCTACACCTTC
TRBJ2-1 | TRBV6-5 | many | TRBD2 | CASSYFQAGGFYEQFF | TGTGCCAGCAGTTATTTCCAAGCGGGGGGGTTCTATGAGCAGTTCTTC
TRBJ2-2 | TRBV5-1 | . | . | CASRWTDTGELFF | TGCGCCAGCAGATGGACAGACACCGGGGAGCTGTTTTTT
TRBJ1-1 | TRBV27 | few | . | CASSYGEYTEAFF | TGTGCCAGCAGTTATGGGGAGTACACTGAAGCTTTCTTT
TRBJ2-2 | TRBV12-3/TRBV12-4 | . | TRBD1 | CASSLHQGAGELFF | TGTGCCAGCAGTCTACATCAGGGGGCCGGGGAGCTGTTTTTT
TRBJ2-4 | TRBV7-4 | . | TRBD2 | CVSSPRVLAGENIQYF | TGTGTCAGCAGCCCTCGGGTCCTAGCGGGGGAGAACATTCAGTACTTC
TRBJ1-4 | TRBV25-1 | many | . | CASSPGAGEKLFF | TGTGCCAGCAGCCCGGGGGCAGGTGAAAAACTGTTTTTT
TRBJ1-6 | TRBV7-9 | . | . | CASSSPDTINSPLHF | TGTGCCAGCAGCTCCCCCGACACGATTAATTCACCCCTCCACTTT
TRBJ1-4 | TRBV27 | . | . | CASKLTTVANEKLFF | TGTGCCAGCAAACTAACGACAGTAGCTAATGAAAAACTGTTTTTT
TRBJ1-1 | TRBV20-1 | . | . | CSARDRRENTEAFF | TGCAGTGCTAGAGATCGGAGGGAGAACACTGAAGCTTTCTTT
TRBJ1-1 | TRBV19 | few | . | CASKHSGGEAFF | TGTGCCAGTAAACACTCCGGTGGTGAAGCTTTCTTT
TRBJ1-5 | TRBV7-2 | many | . | CASSPGFGGQPQHF | TGTGCCAGCAGCCCAGGGTTTGGGGGTCAGCCCCAGCATTTT
TRBJ2-1 | TRBV7-9 | . | . | CASSSPLGDSYNEQFF | TGTGCCAGCAGCTCCCCCCTGGGGGACTCCTACAATGAGCAGTTCTTC
TRBJ2-5 | TRBV7-9 | . | . | CASSPYGVDETQYF | TGTGCCAGCAGCCCTTACGGGGTAGACGAGACCCAGTACTTC
TRBJ1-5 | TRBV27 | . | TRBD1 | CASSRTGQPQHF | TGTGCCAGCAGCCGGACAGGGCAGCCCCAGCATTTT
TRBJ2-1 | TRBV6-2/TRBV6-3 | many | . | CASSYVQRDEQFF | TGTGCCAGCAGTTACGTGCAGAGGGATGAGCAGTTCTTC